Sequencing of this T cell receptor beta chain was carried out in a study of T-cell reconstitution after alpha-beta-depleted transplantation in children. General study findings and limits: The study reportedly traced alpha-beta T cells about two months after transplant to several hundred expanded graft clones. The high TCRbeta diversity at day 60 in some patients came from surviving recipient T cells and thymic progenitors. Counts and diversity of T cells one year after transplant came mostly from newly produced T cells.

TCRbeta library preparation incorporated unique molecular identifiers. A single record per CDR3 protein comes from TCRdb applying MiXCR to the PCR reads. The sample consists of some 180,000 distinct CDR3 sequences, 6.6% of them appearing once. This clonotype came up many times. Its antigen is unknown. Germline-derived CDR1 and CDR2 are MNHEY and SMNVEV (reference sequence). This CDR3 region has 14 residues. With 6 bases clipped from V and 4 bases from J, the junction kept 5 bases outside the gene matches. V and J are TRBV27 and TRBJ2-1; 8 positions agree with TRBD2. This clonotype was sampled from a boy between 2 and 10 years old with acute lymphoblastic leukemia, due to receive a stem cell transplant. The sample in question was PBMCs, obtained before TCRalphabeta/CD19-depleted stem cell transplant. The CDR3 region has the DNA TGTGCCAGCAGAGGTGGGACTAGGTACAATGAGCAGTTCTTC. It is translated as CASRGGTRYNEQFF.